Only one count was recorded for the clone carrying this T cell receptor (beta chain). The antigen is unknown. Repertoires were generated with immunoSEQ multiplex PCR, while TCRdb's copy carries only in-frame clones and drops some. The table includes around 2,000,000 clones, more than 85% detected once. This CDR3 comprises 16 residues. Germline trimming cut 4 bases from V and 3 bases from J; bases unmatched to any gene: 9. CDR1 and CDR2 from the germline V gene are MDHEN and SYDVKM. Terminally differentiated effector memory CD45RA+ cells were excluded from the naive CD8 cells, which were CD45RO-negative and positively selected for CCR7. The data originate from a study of shared clonotypes between healthy human individuals. Study-wide findings and caveats: Sequencing depth was predicted to influence how clonotypes are shared among donors. Incomplete sequencing of sorted subsets was indicated by rarefaction despite large depth.

This clonotype was sampled from a man in his late teens or twenties in good health. Some clones in this sample may be carry-over from other donors' samples. The rearrangement joins TRBV28 to TRBJ2-1; 7 positions match TRBD2. Sequencing used naive CD8+ T cells from PBMCs. CDR3 DNA: TGTGCCAGCAGTTCTATGGGAGGGCCGATCTACAATGAGCAGTTCTTC. Its protein is CASSSMGGPIYNEQFF.